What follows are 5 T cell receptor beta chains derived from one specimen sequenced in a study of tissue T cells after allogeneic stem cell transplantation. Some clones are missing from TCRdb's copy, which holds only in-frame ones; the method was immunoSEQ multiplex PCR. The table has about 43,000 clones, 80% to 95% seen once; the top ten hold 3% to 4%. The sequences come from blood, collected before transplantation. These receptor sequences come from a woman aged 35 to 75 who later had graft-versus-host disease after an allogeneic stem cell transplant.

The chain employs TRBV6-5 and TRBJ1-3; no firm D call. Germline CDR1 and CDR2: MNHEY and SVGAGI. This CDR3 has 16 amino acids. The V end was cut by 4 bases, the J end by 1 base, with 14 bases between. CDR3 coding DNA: TGTGCCAGCAGTTTAGGACCTAGTCTATCTGGAAACACCATATATTTT. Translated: CASSLGPSLSGNTIYF.

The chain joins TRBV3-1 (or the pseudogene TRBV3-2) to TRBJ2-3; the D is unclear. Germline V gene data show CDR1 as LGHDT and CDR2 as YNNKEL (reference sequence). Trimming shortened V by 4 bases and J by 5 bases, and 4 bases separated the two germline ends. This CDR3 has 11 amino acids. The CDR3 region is CASSRGDTQYF. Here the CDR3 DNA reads TGTGCCAGCAGCCGCGGAGATACGCAGTATTTT.

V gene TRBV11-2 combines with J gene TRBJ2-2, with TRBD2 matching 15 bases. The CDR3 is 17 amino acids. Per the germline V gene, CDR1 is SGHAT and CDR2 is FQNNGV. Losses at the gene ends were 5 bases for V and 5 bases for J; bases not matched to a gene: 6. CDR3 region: CASSAGLAGGWTGELFF. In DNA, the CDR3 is TGTGCCAGCAGCGCCGGACTAGCGGGAGGGTGGACCGGGGAGCTGTTTTTT.

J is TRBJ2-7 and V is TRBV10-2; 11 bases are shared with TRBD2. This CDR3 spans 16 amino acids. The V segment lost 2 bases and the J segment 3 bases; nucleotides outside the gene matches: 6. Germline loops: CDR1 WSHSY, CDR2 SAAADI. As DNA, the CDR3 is TGCGCCAGCAGTGAGACTAGCGGGAGTTTCGTCTACGAGCAGTACTTC. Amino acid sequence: CASSETSGSFVYEQYF.

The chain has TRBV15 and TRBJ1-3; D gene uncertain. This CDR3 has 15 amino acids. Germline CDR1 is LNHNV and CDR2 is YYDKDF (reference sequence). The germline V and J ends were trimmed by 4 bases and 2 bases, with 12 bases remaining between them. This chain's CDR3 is CATSMQSLPGNTIYF. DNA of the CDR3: TGTGCCACCAGCATGCAGTCTCTGCCTGGAAACACCATATATTTT.